This paragraph covers one T cell receptor (beta chain) sequence. Sequence at one end of the junction differs from germline and may be a read error. Within the sample, other DNA sequences also encode this same CDR3. This specimen comes from a study of shared T cell receptors in the human thymus. Germline CDR1 SNHLY, CDR2 FYNNEI. The CDR3 runs to 13 residues. Profiled with immunoSEQ multiplex PCR; TCRdb holds only in-frame clones, not every one. Here the sample spans around 730,000 clones, approximately 85% being singletons. The data also belong to a second study, concerning human thymus T cells. That work adds: Donors consisted of healthy Finnish infants (having corrective surgery for congenital heart defects). The thymus tissue came from resections taken during corrective heart surgery. Thymic and blood repertoires appeared to show biased V and J gene usage. Related research described strongly overlapping thymic repertoires in unrelated people.

The origin of this receptor is a girl less than two years old with a congenital heart defect. The V and J genes are TRBV2 and TRBJ1-6; TRBD1 aligns across 7 bases. The specimen sequenced was thymocytes. The CDR3 protein is CASSVQGNSPLHF. The CDR3 bases are TGTGCCAGCAGTGTACAGGGGAATTCCCCCCTCCACTTT.